The 17 T cell receptor beta chains in this list originate from one sample, sequenced in a study of blood T cell repertoires in COVID-19. Profiling relied on immunoSEQ multiplex PCR, and the TCRdb table lists in-frame clones only, not all of them. Here the sample spans 150,000 or so clones, approximately 90% being singletons. Sequencing was done on a sample of peripheral blood. These receptor sequences come from a young man with COVID-19, enrolled during active disease.

V gene TRBV2 combines with J gene TRBJ1-1; weak D call: TRBD1 (6 bases). CDR1 and CDR2 (germline): SNHLY, FYNNEI. V was clipped by 7 bases and J by 4 bases, with 13 bases between them. There are 13 residues in the CDR3. CDR3 DNA sequence: TGTGCCAGCACCGGGACATCTGTCACTGAAGCTTTCTTT. This translates into CASTGTSVTEAFF.

The chain has TRBV29-1 and TRBJ2-7; tentatively, D is TRBD1 (6 bases). CDR1 and CDR2 from the germline V gene are SQVTM and ANQGSEA. This CDR3 contains 14 residues. V was trimmed by 7 bases and J by 0 bases, leaving 16 bases between them. The CDR3 loop is CSAAQGINSYEQYF. The CDR3 bases are TGCAGCGCTGCGCAGGGGATAAACTCCTACGAGCAGTACTTC.

The chain couples TRBV7-3 to TRBJ2-1; a possible D gene is TRBD2 (5 bases). The CDR3 length is 17 residues. Per germline, CDR1 SGHTA and CDR2 FQGTGA. V was pared by 5 bases and J by 0 bases, with 17 bases between. CDR3 nucleotide sequence: TGTGCCAGCAGCCCCCGGGCGGGTGCTAGCTCCTACAATGAGCAGTTCTTC. Amino acids: CASSPRAGASSYNEQFF.

In its sample, this clone was seen once. The genes are TRBV7-2 and TRBJ2-4; perhaps TRBD2 as D (5 bases). The CDR3 consists of 15 residues. The V end lost 4 bases, the J end lost 6 bases, and 16 bases lay between the germline ends. Germline V CDR1 and CDR2: SGHTA, FQGNSA. CDR3 nucleotides: TGTGCCAGCAGCTCACCATCGAGGGCGAGAAACATTCAGTACTTC. Translation: CASSSPSRARNIQYF.

This sequence joins TRBV19 and TRBJ2-1; the D is unclear. Trimming shortened V by 1 base and J by 0 bases, and 7 bases separated the two germline ends. Germline loops: CDR1 LNHDA, CDR2 SQIVND (reference sequence). The CDR3 is made up of 15 amino acids. In nucleotides, the CDR3 is TGTGCCAGTAGTATAGCACAGAGCTCCTACAATGAGCAGTTCTTC. Its protein is CASSIAQSSYNEQFF.

The chain links TRBV4-1 to TRBJ2-3, with a weak D call TRBD2 (5 bases). Deletions cut 0 bases from V and 2 bases from J, with 15 bases between. The CDR3 consists of 17 residues. The germline CDR1 and CDR2 sequences are MGHRA and YSYEKL. The CDR3 loop reads CASSQDNLDYTTDTQYF. The CDR3 DNA is TGCGCCAGCAGCCAAGATAACCTCGACTACACCACAGATACGCAGTATTTT.

J is TRBJ2-7 and V is TRBV6-6; D may be TRBD1 (5 bases). V gave up 2 bases and J gave up 2 bases, with 16 bases separating them. CDR1 and CDR2 from the germline V gene are MNHNY and SVGAGI (reference sequence). The CDR3 extends over 16 amino acids. The CDR3 loop reads CASSYGLARVAYEQYF. In DNA form, the CDR3 reads TGTGCCAGCAGTTACGGTCTGGCCAGGGTGGCCTACGAGCAGTACTTC.

The chain is built from TRBV19 and TRBJ1-5, with D tentatively TRBD1 (6 bases). V was cut by 4 bases and J by 4 bases, with 20 bases left in between. Germline lookup yields CDR1 LNHDA and CDR2 SQIVND (reference sequence). The CDR3 sequence is 17 residues long. The CDR3 here is CASSTLGQSLRNQPQHF. CDR3 bases: TGTGCCAGTAGTACCCTCGGACAGAGCTTAAGGAATCAGCCCCAGCATTTT.

The chain is built from TRBV30 and TRBJ2-4; TRBD2 matches at 9 bases. The junction had 4 bases not matched to a gene; V was cut back by 1 base and J by 0 bases. CDR1 is GTSNPN and CDR2 is SVGIG in the germline V gene (reference sequence). The CDR3 consists of 16 residues. The CDR3 loop is CAWSGLAGLAKNIQYF. CDR3 DNA sequence: TGTGCCTGGAGTGGTCTAGCGGGGTTAGCCAAAAACATTCAGTACTTC.

The chain combines TRBV4-2 with TRBJ2-5, with TRBD1 identical over 11 bases. With 0 bases clipped from V and 0 bases from J, the junction kept 3 bases outside the gene matches. The CDR3 covers 17 residues. Germline lookup yields CDR1 LGHNA and CDR2 YNFKEQ. The DNA of the CDR3 is TGTGCCAGCAGCCAAGATGGGGACAGGGGGTACCAAGAGACCCAGTACTTC. Protein: CASSQDGDRGYQETQYF.

In this sample, this clone turned up once. The gene calls are TRBV27 and TRBJ2-7; TRBD2 agrees at 7 bases. This CDR3 has 14 amino acids. Germline V CDR1 and CDR2: MNHEY, SMNVEV (reference sequence). Losses at the gene ends were 3 bases for V and 3 bases for J; bases not matched to a gene: 5. CDR3 sequence reads: CASSFIASGYEQYF. In DNA, the CDR3 is TGTGCCAGCAGTTTTATCGCTAGCGGCTACGAGCAGTACTTC.

The rearrangement joins TRBV10-3 to TRBJ2-7, with unresolved D. Per the germline V gene, CDR1 is ENHRY and CDR2 is SYGVKD. V gave up 4 bases and J gave up 3 bases, with 19 bases separating them. The CDR3 has 16 residues. The CDR3, as DNA: TGTGCCATCAGTGCCCCCCTCGGCGAGCAGGACTACGAGCAGTACTTC. It specifies CAISAPLGEQDYEQYF.

The V and J genes are TRBV15 and TRBJ2-7, with D perhaps TRBD1 (5 bases). V gave up 6 bases and J gave up 5 bases, with 14 bases separating them. The CDR3 length is 13 residues. The germline gives CDR1 LNHNV, CDR2 YYDKDF (reference sequence). As DNA, the CDR3 is TGTGCCACCAGTTTAGGCAGGGTAAACGAGCAGTACTTC. The encoded protein is CATSLGRVNEQYF.

This clone has just a few counts. The chain employs TRBV9 and TRBJ2-2; 12 bases are shared with TRBD2. The junction had 7 bases not matched to a gene; V was cut back by 3 bases and J by 4 bases. CDR1 and CDR2 (germline): SGDLS, YYNGEE. The CDR3 length is 17 residues. The CDR3 reads CASSALAGGRATGELFF. For the CDR3, the DNA is TGTGCCAGCAGCGCCCTAGCGGGAGGGCGAGCCACCGGGGAGCTGTTTTTT.

The chain recombines TRBV25-1 with TRBJ2-2; TRBD2 is a possible D gene (7 bases). There are 16 residues in the CDR3. Trimming removed 0 bases from V and 3 bases from J, with 11 bases in between. Germline assignment: CDR1 MGHDK and CDR2 SYGVNS. CDR3 nucleotides: TGTGCCAGCAGTGAATATCGAGGGGGGGACACCGGGGAGCTGTTTTTT. Amino acids: CASSEYRGGDTGELFF. Drawing the rest from reference TRBV25-1 and TRBJ2-2, the complete variable domain is EADIYQTPRYLVIGTGKKITLECSQTMGHDKMYWYQQDPGMELHLIHYSYGVNSTEKGDLSSESTVSRIRTEHFPLTLESARPSHTSQYLCASSEYRGGDTGELFFGEGSRLTVL.

This chain uses TRBV5-1 with TRBJ2-7; 8 nucleotides agree with TRBD1. V dropped 3 bases and J dropped 2; count of bases not matched to a gene: 4. The V gene's germline CDR1 is SGHRS and CDR2 YFSETQ. There are 14 residues in the CDR3. The CDR3, as DNA: TGCGCCAGCAGCTGGATGACAGGGGCCTACGAGCAGTACTTC. Translation: CASSWMTGAYEQYF.

The chain links TRBV7-2 to TRBJ2-6; maybe TRBD2 (6 bases). The CDR3 is 17 amino acids. Germline V gene data show CDR1 as SGHTA and CDR2 as FQGNSA. The V end was cut by 5 bases, the J end by 0 bases, with 14 bases between. The CDR3 region is CASSPMGGSSGANVLTF. As DNA, the CDR3 is TGTGCCAGCAGCCCAATGGGGGGTAGCTCTGGGGCCAACGTCCTGACTTTC.